The present T cell receptor (beta chain) was sequenced within a study of blood T cell repertoires in COVID-19. Study at large: The analysed material was cDNA or gDNA that came from T cells, B-cell-depleted T cells, or PBMCs.

This clone appeared once. The CDR3 runs 16 residues. Deletions cut 4 bases from V and 0 bases from J, with 15 bases between. Germline CDR1 is MNHEY and CDR2 is SVGAGI. In the original analysis: Amplification of reference gene primers was used by the study to estimate nucleated cell counts. Some clones are missing from TCRdb's copy, which holds only in-frame ones; the method was immunoSEQ multiplex PCR. V, J and clone size derive from that table, while D and trimming were established from the DNA sequence. The sample has 75,000 to 85,000 clones; around 88% are singletons. This sequence joins TRBV6-5 and TRBJ1-2; D gene unclear. The specimen sequenced was peripheral blood. The clonotype was recovered from a human donor in a cohort sampled during active COVID-19. This chain's CDR3 is CASSFHASSTNYGYTF. The CDR3 bases are TGTGCCAGCAGTTTCCACGCGTCATCGACTAACTATGGCTACACCTTC.